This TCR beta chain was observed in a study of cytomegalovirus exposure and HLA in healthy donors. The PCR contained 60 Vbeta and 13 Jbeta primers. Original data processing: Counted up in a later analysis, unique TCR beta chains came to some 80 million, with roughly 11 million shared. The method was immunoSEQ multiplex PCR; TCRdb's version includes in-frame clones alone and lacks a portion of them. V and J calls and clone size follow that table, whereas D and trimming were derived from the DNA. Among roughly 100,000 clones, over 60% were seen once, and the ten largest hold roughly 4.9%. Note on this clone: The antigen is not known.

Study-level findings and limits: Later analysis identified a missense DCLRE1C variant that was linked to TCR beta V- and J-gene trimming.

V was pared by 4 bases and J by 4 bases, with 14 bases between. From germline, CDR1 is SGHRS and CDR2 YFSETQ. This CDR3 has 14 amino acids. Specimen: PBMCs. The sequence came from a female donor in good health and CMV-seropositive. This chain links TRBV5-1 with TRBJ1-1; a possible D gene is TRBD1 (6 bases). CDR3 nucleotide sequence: TGCGCCAGCAGCCAACAGGGAAAGGGCACTGAAGCTTTCTTT. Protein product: CASSQQGKGTEAFF.